These 7 T cell receptor beta chains were sequenced from one sample in a study of Ad26.COV2.S vaccination and SARS-CoV-2 variants. The repertoire was sequenced with immunoSEQ multiplex PCR; TCRdb's copy has only in-frame clones and lacks some. This sample yields roughly 680,000 clones, of which more than 80% are seen a single time; about 1.5% belongs to the top ten. Documented treatment: some 20 received Ad26.COV2.S at low or high dose, single or two shots; several received placebo; per-sample allocation not given. Specimen acquisition occurred on day 63 following the initial vaccine or placebo injection. Source: peripheral blood, taken in a trial of Ad26.COV2.S vaccine versus placebo. All receptors derive from a person between 18 and 60 years old who received the Ad26.COV2.S COVID-19 vaccine or a placebo.

The count of this clone is one. Here the CDR3 DNA reads TGTGCCAGCAGAAACTTAGCGGGAGGGCCCCACGAGCAGTACTTC. It translates to CASRNLAGGPHEQYF. The chain recombines TRBV5-4 with TRBJ2-7; TRBD2 agrees at 11 bases. The CDR3 spans 15 residues. Losses at the gene ends were 5 bases for V and 5 bases for J; bases not matched to a gene: 9. Germline V gene sequence: CDR1 SGHNT, CDR2 YYREEE (reference sequence). The full variable domain, with the rest looked up from reference TRBV5-4 and TRBJ2-7, is ETGVTQSPTHLIKTRGQQVTLRCSSQSGHNTVSWYQQALGQGPQFIFQYYREEENGRGNFPPRFSGLQFPNYSSELNVNALELDDSALYLCASRNLAGGPHEQYFGPGTRLTVT.

This chain connects TRBV29-1 to TRBJ1-5; tentatively, D is TRBD1 (6 bases). The CDR3 runs 13 residues. Germline CDR1 reads SQVTM; CDR2 reads ANQGSEA. The V and J ends lost 4 bases and 3 bases respectively, with 10 bases between them. CDR3 DNA: TGCAGCGTTGGGCAGGGGCTCAATCAGCCCCAGCATTTT. Its translation: CSVGQGLNQPQHF.

The chain has TRBV12-5 and TRBJ2-7; TRBD2 matches at 8 bases. Germline V lookup: CDR1 LGHNT, CDR2 FRNRAP. V lost 2 bases to trimming and J lost 7 bases; unmatched junction nucleotides: 16. CDR3 length: 17 amino acids. In DNA form, the CDR3 reads TGTGCTAGTGGTTTGAACCCAGCGGGAGAGTATTCGGGGGAGCAGTACTTC. It yields the protein CASGLNPAGEYSGEQYF.

The chain carries TRBV25-1 and TRBJ1-1, with 7 bases that match TRBD1. V trimming: 0 bases; J trimming: 2 bases; junction bases outside the gene matches: 9. Germline CDR1 MGHDK, CDR2 SYGVNS. This CDR3 has 17 amino acids. CDR3 bases: TGTGCCAGCAGTGAATATTTCGGACAGGCGGATAACACTGAAGCTTTCTTT. Protein sequence: CASSEYFGQADNTEAFF.

This clone appeared once. Other DNA sequences in this specimen translate into the identical CDR3. This chain uses TRBV7-2 with TRBJ1-5; D uncertain. CDR1 and CDR2 (germline): SGHTA, FQGNSA. V was cut by 1 base and J by 0 bases, with 4 bases left in between. The CDR3 runs 14 residues. CDR3 protein: CASSLDSSNQPQHF. The CDR3 DNA follows: TGTGCCAGCAGCTTAGACAGTAGCAATCAGCCCCAGCATTTT.

CDR3 sequence (DNA): TGTGCCACTGCGCACTTCACAGATACGCAGTATTTT. Its translation is CATAHFTDTQYF. The chain couples TRBV7-2 to TRBJ2-3, with D uncertain. Germline V gives CDR1 SGHTA, CDR2 FQGNSA. Trimming removed 10 bases at V and 2 bases at J, with 10 bases between. The CDR3 sequence is 12 residues long.

The V and J genes are TRBV2 and TRBJ2-7; D is possibly TRBD1 (6 bases). Trimming took off 6 bases at V and 3 bases at J, with 12 bases between the two ends. The CDR3 is 13 residues long. Germline V gene data show CDR1 as SNHLY and CDR2 as FYNNEI. In DNA, the CDR3 is TGTGCCAGCAGGCTGACACAGGGCTACGAGCAGTACTTC. Translating gives CASRLTQGYEQYF.